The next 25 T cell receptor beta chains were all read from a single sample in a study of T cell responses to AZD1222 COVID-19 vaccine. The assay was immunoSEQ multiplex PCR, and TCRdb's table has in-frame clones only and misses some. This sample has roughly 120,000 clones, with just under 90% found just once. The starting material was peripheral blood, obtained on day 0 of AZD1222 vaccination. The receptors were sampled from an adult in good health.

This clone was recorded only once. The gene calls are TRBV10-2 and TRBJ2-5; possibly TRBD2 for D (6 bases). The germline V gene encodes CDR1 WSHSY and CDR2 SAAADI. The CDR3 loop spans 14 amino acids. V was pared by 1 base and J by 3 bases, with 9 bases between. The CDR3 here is CASSEFGGKETQYF. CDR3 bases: TGCGCCAGCAGTGAGTTCGGCGGGAAAGAGACCCAGTACTTC.

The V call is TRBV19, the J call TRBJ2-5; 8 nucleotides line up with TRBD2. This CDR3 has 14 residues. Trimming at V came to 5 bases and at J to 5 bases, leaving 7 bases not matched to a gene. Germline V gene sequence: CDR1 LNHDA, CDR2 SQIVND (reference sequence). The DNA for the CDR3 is TGTGCCAGTAGTCGGGGGACTAGAGGCGAGACCCAGTACTTC. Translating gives CASSRGTRGETQYF.

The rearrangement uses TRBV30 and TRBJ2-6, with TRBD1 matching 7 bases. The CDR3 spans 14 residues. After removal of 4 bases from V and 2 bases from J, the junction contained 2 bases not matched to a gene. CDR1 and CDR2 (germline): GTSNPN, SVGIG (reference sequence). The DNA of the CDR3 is TGTGCCTGGAAGGGGACAGCTGGGGCCAACGTCCTGACTTTC. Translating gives CAWKGTAGANVLTF.

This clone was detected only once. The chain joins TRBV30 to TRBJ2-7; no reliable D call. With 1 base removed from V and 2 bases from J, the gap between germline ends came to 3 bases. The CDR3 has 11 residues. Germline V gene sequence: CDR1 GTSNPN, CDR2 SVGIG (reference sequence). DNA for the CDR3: TGTGCCTGGAGTGCGGCCTACGAGCAGTACTTC. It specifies CAWSAAYEQYF.

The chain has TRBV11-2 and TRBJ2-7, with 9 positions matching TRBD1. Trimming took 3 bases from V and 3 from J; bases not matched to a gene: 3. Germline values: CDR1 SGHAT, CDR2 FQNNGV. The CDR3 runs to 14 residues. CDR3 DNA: TGTGCCAGCAGCTTGGACAGGGGAGACTACGAGCAGTACTTC. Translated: CASSLDRGDYEQYF. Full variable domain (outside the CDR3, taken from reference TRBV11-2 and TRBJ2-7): EAGVAQSPRYKIIEKRQSVAFWCNPISGHATLYWYQQILGQGPKLLIQFQNNGVVDDSQLPKDRFSAERLKGVDSTLKIQPAKLEDSAVYLCASSLDRGDYEQYFGPGTRLTVT.

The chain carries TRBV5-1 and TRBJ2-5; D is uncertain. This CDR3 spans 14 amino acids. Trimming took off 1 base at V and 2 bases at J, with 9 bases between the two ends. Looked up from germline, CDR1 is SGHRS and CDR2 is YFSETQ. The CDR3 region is CASSLPGAQETQYF. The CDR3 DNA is TGCGCCAGCAGCTTGCCCGGCGCTCAAGAGACCCAGTACTTC.

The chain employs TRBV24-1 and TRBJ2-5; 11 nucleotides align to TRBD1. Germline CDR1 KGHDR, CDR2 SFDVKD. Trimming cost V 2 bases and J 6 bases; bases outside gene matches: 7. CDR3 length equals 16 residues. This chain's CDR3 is CATSDSGTGGGKTQYF. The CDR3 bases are TGTGCCACCAGTGATTCCGGGACAGGGGGTGGAAAGACCCAGTACTTC.

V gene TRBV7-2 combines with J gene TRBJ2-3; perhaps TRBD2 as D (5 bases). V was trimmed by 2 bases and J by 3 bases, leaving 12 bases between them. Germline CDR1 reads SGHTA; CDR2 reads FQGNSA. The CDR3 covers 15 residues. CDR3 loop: CASSLREGRTDTQYF. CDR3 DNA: TGTGCCAGCAGCTTAAGAGAGGGTCGGACAGATACGCAGTATTTT.

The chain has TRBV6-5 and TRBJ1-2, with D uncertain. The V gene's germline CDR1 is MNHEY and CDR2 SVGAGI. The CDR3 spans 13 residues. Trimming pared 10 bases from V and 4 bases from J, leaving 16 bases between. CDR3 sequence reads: CATRQSEAYGYTF. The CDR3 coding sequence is TGTGCCACCCGTCAATCGGAGGCCTATGGCTACACCTTC.

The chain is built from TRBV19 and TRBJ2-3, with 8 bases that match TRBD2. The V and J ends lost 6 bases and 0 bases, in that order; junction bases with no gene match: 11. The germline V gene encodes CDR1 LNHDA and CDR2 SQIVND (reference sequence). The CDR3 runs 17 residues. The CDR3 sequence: CASSDTLAGTSTDTQYF. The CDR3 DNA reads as TGTGCCAGTAGCGACACGCTAGCGGGTACTAGCACAGATACGCAGTATTTT.

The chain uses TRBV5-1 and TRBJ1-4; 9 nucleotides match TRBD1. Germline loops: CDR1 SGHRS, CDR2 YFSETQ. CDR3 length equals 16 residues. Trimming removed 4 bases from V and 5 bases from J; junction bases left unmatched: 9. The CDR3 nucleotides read TGCGCCAGCAGCCGTTTGGGAGGGACAGGGAATGAAAAACTGTTTTTT. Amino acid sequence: CASSRLGGTGNEKLFF. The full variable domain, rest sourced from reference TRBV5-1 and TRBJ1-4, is KAGVTQTPRYLIKTRGQQVTLSCSPISGHRSVSWYQQTPGQGLQFLFEYFSETQRNKGNFPGRFSGRQFSNSRSEMNVSTLELGDSALYLCASSRLGGTGNEKLFFGSGTQLSVL.

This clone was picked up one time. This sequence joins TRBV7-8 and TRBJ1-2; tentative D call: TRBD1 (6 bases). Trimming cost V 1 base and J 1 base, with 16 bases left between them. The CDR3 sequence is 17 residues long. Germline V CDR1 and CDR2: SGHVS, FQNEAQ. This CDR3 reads CASSLEVGTKYNYGYTF. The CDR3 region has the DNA TGTGCCAGCAGCTTAGAGGTGGGGACAAAGTATAACTATGGCTACACCTTC.

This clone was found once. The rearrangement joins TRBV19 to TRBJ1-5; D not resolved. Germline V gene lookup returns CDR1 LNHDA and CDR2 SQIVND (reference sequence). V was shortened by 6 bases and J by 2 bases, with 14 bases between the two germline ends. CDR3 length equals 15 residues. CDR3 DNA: TGTGCCAGTAGCGGACCCCCCGGGGGCAATCAGCCCCAGCATTTT. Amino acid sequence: CASSGPPGGNQPQHF.

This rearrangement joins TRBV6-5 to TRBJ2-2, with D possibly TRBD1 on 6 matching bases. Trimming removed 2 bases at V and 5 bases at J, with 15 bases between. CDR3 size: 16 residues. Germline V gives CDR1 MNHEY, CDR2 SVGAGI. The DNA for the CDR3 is TGTGCCAGCAGTTACGGTCCAGGGGCACGAACCGGGGAGCTGTTTTTT. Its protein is CASSYGPGARTGELFF.

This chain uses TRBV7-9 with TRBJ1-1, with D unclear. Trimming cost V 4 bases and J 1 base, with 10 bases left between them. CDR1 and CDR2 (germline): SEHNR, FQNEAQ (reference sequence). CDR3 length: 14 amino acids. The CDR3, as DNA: TGTGCCAGCAGCTCCCCCGTCAGGAACACTGAAGCTTTCTTT. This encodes CASSSPVRNTEAFF.

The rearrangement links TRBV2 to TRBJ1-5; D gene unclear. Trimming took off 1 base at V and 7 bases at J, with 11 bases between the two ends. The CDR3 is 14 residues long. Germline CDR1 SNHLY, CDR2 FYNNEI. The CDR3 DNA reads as TGTGCCAGCAGTGAAGAAACCGGTCCCCAGCCCCAGCATTTT. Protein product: CASSEETGPQPQHF.

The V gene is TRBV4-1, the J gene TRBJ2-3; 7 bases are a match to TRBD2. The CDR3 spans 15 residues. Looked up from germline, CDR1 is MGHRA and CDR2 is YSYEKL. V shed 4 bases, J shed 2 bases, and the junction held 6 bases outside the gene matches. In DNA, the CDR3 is TGCGCCAGCAGCCCCGGGACTACCTACACAGATACGCAGTATTTT. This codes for CASSPGTTYTDTQYF.

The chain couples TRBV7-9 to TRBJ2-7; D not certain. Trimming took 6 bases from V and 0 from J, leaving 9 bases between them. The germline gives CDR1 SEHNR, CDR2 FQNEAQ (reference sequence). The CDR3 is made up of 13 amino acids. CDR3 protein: CASSPGPSYEQYF. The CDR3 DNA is TGTGCCAGCAGTCCAGGTCCCTCCTACGAGCAGTACTTC.

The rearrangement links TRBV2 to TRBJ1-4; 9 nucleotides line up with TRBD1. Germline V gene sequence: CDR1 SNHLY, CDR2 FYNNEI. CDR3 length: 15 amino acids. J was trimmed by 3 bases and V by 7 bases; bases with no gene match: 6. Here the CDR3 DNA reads TGTGCCAGCAAACAGGGGGCCGTCCCTAATGAAAAACTGTTTTTT. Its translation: CASKQGAVPNEKLFF.

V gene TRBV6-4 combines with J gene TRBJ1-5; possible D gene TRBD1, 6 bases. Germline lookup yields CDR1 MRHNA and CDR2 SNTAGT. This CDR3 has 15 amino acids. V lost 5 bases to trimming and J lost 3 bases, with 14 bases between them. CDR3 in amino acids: CASSITGSDNQPQHF. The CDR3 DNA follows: TGTGCCAGCAGTATCACAGGGTCTGACAATCAGCCCCAGCATTTT.

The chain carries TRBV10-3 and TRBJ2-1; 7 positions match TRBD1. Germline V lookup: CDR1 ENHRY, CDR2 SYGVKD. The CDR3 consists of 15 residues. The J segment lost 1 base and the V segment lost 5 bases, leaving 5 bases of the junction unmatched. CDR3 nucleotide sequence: TGTGCCATCAGTCCGACAGGGTCTTCCTACAATGAGCAGTTCTTC. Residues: CAISPTGSSYNEQFF.

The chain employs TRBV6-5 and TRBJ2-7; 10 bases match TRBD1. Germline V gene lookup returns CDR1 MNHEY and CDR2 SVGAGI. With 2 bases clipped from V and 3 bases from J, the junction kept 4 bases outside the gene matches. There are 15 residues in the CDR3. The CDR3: CASSYDRTGGYEQYF. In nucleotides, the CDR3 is TGTGCCAGCAGTTACGACCGGACAGGGGGCTACGAGCAGTACTTC.

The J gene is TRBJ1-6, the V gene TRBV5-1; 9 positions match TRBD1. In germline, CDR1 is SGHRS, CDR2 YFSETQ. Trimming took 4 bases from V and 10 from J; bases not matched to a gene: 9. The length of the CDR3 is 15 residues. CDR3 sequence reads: CASSMRTGEGSPLHF. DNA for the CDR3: TGCGCCAGCAGCATGAGGACAGGGGAGGGCTCACCCCTCCACTTT.

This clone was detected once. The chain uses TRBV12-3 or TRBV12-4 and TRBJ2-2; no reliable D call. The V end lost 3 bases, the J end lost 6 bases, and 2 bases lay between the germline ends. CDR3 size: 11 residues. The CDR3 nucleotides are TGTGCCAGCAGTTTCCCCGGGGAGCTGTTTTTT. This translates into CASSFPGELFF.

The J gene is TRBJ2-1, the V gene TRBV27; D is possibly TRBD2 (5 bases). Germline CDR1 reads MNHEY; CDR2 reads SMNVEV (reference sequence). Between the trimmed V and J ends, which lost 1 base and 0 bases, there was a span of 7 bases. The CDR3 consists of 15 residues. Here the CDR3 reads CASSLLGSSYNEQFF. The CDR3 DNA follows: TGTGCCAGCAGTTTATTAGGGAGCTCCTACAATGAGCAGTTCTTC.